These 22 T cell receptor beta chains originate from one sample sequenced in a study of cytomegalovirus exposure and HLA in healthy donors. The PCR ran on 60 Vbeta and 13 Jbeta primers. The data were produced by immunoSEQ multiplex PCR, yet TCRdb's version contains in-frame clones alone and is incomplete. In the table there are 170,000 or so clones, 60% to 85% of which are singletons. The sample was PBMCs. These receptors were collected from a woman aged 45-60 years in good health and CMV-seropositive.

V and J are TRBV10-1 and TRBJ1-1, with unresolved D. The CDR3 is 12 residues long. Per the germline V gene, CDR1 is WNHNN and CDR2 is SYGVQD (reference sequence). V lost 4 bases and J 5 bases, leaving 8 bases between the germline ends. The CDR3 reads CASSGVETEAFF. CDR3 in DNA: TGCGCCAGCAGTGGTGTGGAGACTGAAGCTTTCTTT.

V usage is TRBV29-1 and J usage is TRBJ2-3; 7 bases align to TRBD2. Trimming took 1 base from V and 0 from J; bases not matched to a gene: 4. Germline CDR1 SQVTM, CDR2 ANQGSEA. The CDR3 contains 15 residues. DNA for the CDR3: TGCAGCGTTGAAGGAAGCGGGGTTAGCACAGATACGCAGTATTTT. Its protein is CSVEGSGVSTDTQYF.

This chain links TRBV19 with TRBJ1-3, with D hard to call. The CDR3 covers 16 residues. V was pared by 3 bases and J by 0 bases, with 12 bases between. The germline V gene encodes CDR1 LNHDA and CDR2 SQIVND (reference sequence). CDR3 region: CASSIFQAASGNTIYF. The CDR3 nucleotides read TGTGCCAGTAGTATCTTTCAGGCAGCCTCTGGAAACACCATATATTTT.

This clone was seen a few times. In DNA, the CDR3 is TGTGCCATCAGTGAGGGACTCAGCTCCTATAATTCACCCCTCCACTTT. It yields the protein CAISEGLSSYNSPLHF. The chain joins TRBV10-3 to TRBJ1-6; D remains unclear. From germline, CDR1 is ENHRY and CDR2 SYGVKD. V lost 2 bases to trimming and J lost 0 bases, with 8 bases between them. CDR3 length: 16 amino acids.

V and J are TRBV7-3 and TRBJ1-1; weak D call: TRBD1 (6 bases). In germline, CDR1 is SGHTA, CDR2 FQGTGA. Trimming pared 5 bases from V and 0 bases from J, leaving 10 bases between. The CDR3 is made up of 14 amino acids. The CDR3 DNA follows: TGTGCCAGCAGCATCGGGGACATGAACACTGAAGCTTTCTTT. Protein: CASSIGDMNTEAFF.

The V gene is TRBV18, the J gene TRBJ1-2; 10 bases map to TRBD1. This CDR3 has 14 amino acids. CDR1 KGHSH and CDR2 LQKENI come from the germline V gene. V trimming: 5 bases; J trimming: 7 bases; junction bases outside the gene matches: 7. CDR3 DNA: TGTGCCAGCTCAAGACAGGGGGCGAATGCTGGCTACACCTTC. Protein product: CASSRQGANAGYTF.

This clone was picked up one time. The chain couples TRBV4-3 to TRBJ1-6; TRBD1 might be the D (5 bases). This CDR3 comprises 15 residues. The germline CDR1 and CDR2 sequences are LGHNA and YSLEER. V was cut by 0 bases and J by 10 bases, with 13 bases left in between. The CDR3 region has the DNA TGCGCCAGCAGCCAAGATGGCCAGGGTGGGTCACCCCTCCACTTT. Its translation: CASSQDGQGGSPLHF.

The rearrangement uses TRBV4-1 and TRBJ2-4; 10 bases are shared with TRBD2. J was trimmed by 1 base and V by 6 bases; bases with no gene match: 9. Germline CDR1 is MGHRA and CDR2 is YSYEKL. The CDR3 covers 17 residues. This CDR3 reads CASSQRSGLAAKNIQYF. The DNA of the CDR3 is TGCGCCAGCAGTCAACGTTCGGGACTAGCGGCCAAAAACATTCAGTACTTC.

This clone was seen a few times. The rearrangement joins TRBV10-3 to TRBJ2-7; 7 nucleotides match TRBD1. Unmatched junction bases numbered 6, after V lost 8 bases and J lost 2 bases. CDR1 and CDR2 from the germline V gene are ENHRY and SYGVKD. The CDR3 is 13 residues long. The CDR3 sequence: CAIGTGETYEQYF. DNA of the CDR3: TGTGCCATCGGAACAGGGGAGACCTACGAGCAGTACTTC.

The chain combines TRBV7-8 with TRBJ2-3, with TRBD1 as a possible D gene (6 bases). Per the germline V gene, CDR1 is SGHVS and CDR2 is FQNEAQ. V lost 7 bases and J 0 bases, leaving 11 bases between the germline ends. CDR3 length: 14 amino acids. The CDR3 loop reads CASTSGVSTDTQYF. The CDR3 DNA is TGTGCCAGCACCTCAGGGGTTAGCACAGATACGCAGTATTTT. Full variable domain (outside the CDR3, taken from reference TRBV7-8 and TRBJ2-3): GAGVSQSPRYKVAKRGQDVALRCDPISGHVSLFWYQQALGQGPEFLTYFQNEAQLDKSGLPSDRFFAERPEGSVSTLKIQRTQQEDSAVYLCASTSGVSTDTQYFGPGTRLTVL.

CDR3 coding DNA: TGTGCCAGCTCACCCAGACAGGGCCCAACAAATGGCTACACCTTC. This codes for CASSPRQGPTNGYTF. The chain carries TRBV18 and TRBJ1-2, with 7 bases lining up with TRBD1. CDR1 is KGHSH, CDR2 LQKENI, per germline. This CDR3 region has 15 residues. V shed 3 bases and J 6 bases; nucleotides not matched to a gene: 10.

This clone occurred a few times. This sequence joins TRBV5-4 and TRBJ2-7; 7 bases map to TRBD1. The V gene end was trimmed by 0 bases and the J gene end by 6 bases; junction bases not matched to a gene: 3. Germline V gene lookup returns CDR1 SGHNT and CDR2 YYREEE (reference sequence). CDR3 size: 13 residues. This CDR3 reads CASSLVGQTEQYF. The CDR3 DNA reads TGTGCCAGCAGCTTGGTGGGACAGACCGAGCAGTACTTC.

The V gene is TRBV5-6, the J gene TRBJ1-3, with TRBD1 as a possible D gene (5 bases). Germline V gives CDR1 SGHDT, CDR2 YYEEEE. V lost 4 bases and J 3 bases, leaving 20 bases between the germline ends. This CDR3 is built from 17 residues. The CDR3 sequence: CASSLRGGPVGGNTIYF. The CDR3 DNA follows: TGTGCCAGCAGCCTTCGGGGGGGTCCGGTAGGTGGAAACACCATATATTTT. Full variable domain (missing parts from reference TRBV5-6 and TRBJ1-3): DAGVTQSPTHLIKTRGQQVTLRCSPKSGHDTVSWYQQALGQGPQFIFQYYEEEERQRGNFPDRFSGHQFPNYSSELNVNALLLGDSALYLCASSLRGGPVGGNTIYFGEGSWLTVV.

This clone was picked up a small number of times. This rearrangement joins TRBV14 to TRBJ2-2; D is unresolved. V lost 4 bases, J lost 6 bases, and 9 bases lay in between. In germline, CDR1 is SGHDN, CDR2 FVKESK. This CDR3 comprises 13 residues. The CDR3 loop reads CASSPGSAGELFF. CDR3 DNA sequence: TGTGCCAGCAGCCCCGGGTCTGCCGGGGAGCTGTTTTTT.

The J gene is TRBJ1-1, the V gene TRBV5-1; D remains unclear. Germline CDR1 reads SGHRS; CDR2 reads YFSETQ. Deletions cut 4 bases from V and 1 base from J, with 11 bases between. The CDR3 is 14 amino acids. The CDR3 region has the DNA TGCGCCAGCAGCCCGACTGTCCAGAACACTGAAGCTTTCTTT. Amino acids: CASSPTVQNTEAFF.

This clone was counted a few times. One end of the junction does not line up with germline, which may come from a read error. The rearrangement links TRBV7-2 to TRBJ2-4, with D possibly being TRBD1 (6 bases). CDR3 length: 17 amino acids. Per germline, CDR1 SGHTA and CDR2 FQGNSA. CDR3 sequence (DNA): TGTGCCAGCAGCTTAGATATGACAGGTTCAGCCAAAAACAGTCAGTACTTC. Its translation is CASSLDMTGSAKNSQYF.

The V gene is TRBV5-4, the J gene TRBJ1-4; a possible D gene is TRBD1 (6 bases). This CDR3 spans 14 amino acids. Between the trimmed V and J ends, which lost 0 bases and 5 bases, there was a span of 8 bases. Germline V CDR1 and CDR2: SGHNT, YYREEE (reference sequence). For the CDR3, the DNA is TGTGCCAGCAGCTTGGACAGGGAGAATGAAAAACTGTTTTTT. Protein: CASSLDRENEKLFF. Full variable domain (remainder filled in from reference TRBV5-4 and TRBJ1-4): ETGVTQSPTHLIKTRGQQVTLRCSSQSGHNTVSWYQQALGQGPQFIFQYYREEENGRGNFPPRFSGLQFPNYSSELNVNALELDDSALYLCASSLDRENEKLFFGSGTQLSVL.

The chain employs TRBV19 and TRBJ1-2; D might be TRBD1 (6 bases). Trimming cost V 4 bases and J 0 bases, with 15 bases left between them. The CDR3 loop spans 16 amino acids. CDR1 LNHDA and CDR2 SQIVND come from the germline V gene (reference sequence). The CDR3 spells CASSNPGTSTNYGYTF. The DNA for the CDR3 is TGTGCCAGTAGTAACCCTGGGACATCAACTAACTATGGCTACACCTTC.

The chain employs TRBV19 and TRBJ1-5; D unresolved. The CDR3 extends over 13 amino acids. With 3 bases removed from V and 12 bases from J, the gap between germline ends came to 15 bases. Germline V gives CDR1 LNHDA, CDR2 SQIVND (reference sequence). CDR3 nucleotide sequence: TGTGCCAGTAGTATCGCGGGTGCTTTAGACCAGCATTTT. Its translation is CASSIAGALDQHF.

Written as DNA, the CDR3 is TGTGCCAGTAGTTCGGGGTGGCAGGGAGGCGAGCAGTACTTC. It yields the protein CASSSGWQGGEQYF. The genes are TRBV19 and TRBJ2-7; D might be TRBD2 (6 bases). The V end was cut by 5 bases, the J end by 6 bases, with 17 bases between. CDR3 size: 14 residues. CDR1 and CDR2 from the germline V gene are LNHDA and SQIVND (reference sequence).

This clone has just one count. The chain links TRBV9 to TRBJ1-5, with 8 bases aligning to TRBD1. CDR1 and CDR2 from the germline V gene are SGDLS and YYNGEE. The CDR3 is 14 amino acids. Trimming took 3 bases from V and 6 from J; bases not matched to a gene: 5. The CDR3 DNA reads TGTGCCAGCAGCGCGGGACAGGCTGCTCAGCCCCAGCATTTT. Translating gives CASSAGQAAQPQHF.

Details on this clone: An end of the junction differs from the germline gene, which may be a read error. The V gene is TRBV12-5, the J gene TRBJ1-5; D is possibly TRBD1 (5 bases). CDR3 length: 13 amino acids. The germline CDR1 and CDR2 sequences are LGHNT and FRNRAP. The DNA for the CDR3 is TGTGCTAGTGGGGGGACTAGCAATCGGCCCCAGCATTTT. Translating gives CASGGTSNRPQHF.